These 29 T cell receptor beta chains were all obtained from the same sample, sequenced in a study of technical replicates of blood from several donors. Profiled with immunoSEQ multiplex PCR; TCRdb holds only in-frame clones, not every one. In the table there are approximately 99,000 clones, approximately 96% of which are singletons. The sample comprised T cells isolated from PBMCs. All receptors come from a human donor in good health.

The CDR3 bases are TGTGCCAGCTCCGTCGACAGGGGGCAGGTTGGCTACACCTTC. Amino acid sequence: CASSVDRGQVGYTF. The genes are TRBV27 and TRBJ1-2, with 10 nucleotides matching TRBD1. Germline values: CDR1 MNHEY, CDR2 SMNVEV (reference sequence). Unmatched junction bases numbered 10, after V lost 8 bases and J lost 7 bases. The CDR3 extends over 14 amino acids.

V and J are TRBV11-1 and TRBJ2-7; maybe TRBD1 (6 bases). Germline CDR1 is SGHAT and CDR2 is FQDESV (reference sequence). The V gene lost 5 bases and the J gene lost 0 bases, with 14 bases spanning the gap. The CDR3 is made up of 15 amino acids. Written as DNA, the CDR3 is TGTGCCAGCAGCCTAATCAGGGACACCTCCTACGAGCAGTACTTC. Translated, it gives CASSLIRDTSYEQYF.

This clone was observed a single time. This chain joins TRBV5-1 and TRBJ2-1; the D gene is possibly TRBD1 (6 bases). The V gene's germline CDR1 is SGHRS and CDR2 YFSETQ. This CDR3 comprises 16 residues. Trimming pared 1 base from V and 2 bases from J, leaving 13 bases between. Here the CDR3 reads CASSLRWTETYNEQFF. Written as DNA, the CDR3 is TGCGCCAGCAGCTTGAGGTGGACAGAAACCTACAATGAGCAGTTCTTC. Full variable domain (missing parts from reference TRBV5-1 and TRBJ2-1): KAGVTQTPRYLIKTRGQQVTLSCSPISGHRSVSWYQQTPGQGLQFLFEYFSETQRNKGNFPGRFSGRQFSNSRSEMNVSTLELGDSALYLCASSLRWTETYNEQFFGPGTRLTVL.

This chain links TRBV5-1 with TRBJ2-7, with TRBD1 matching 9 bases. V shed 4 bases, J shed 4 bases, and the junction held 12 bases outside the gene matches. CDR1 and CDR2 from the germline V gene are SGHRS and YFSETQ. The CDR3 is 16 amino acids. CDR3 nucleotide sequence: TGCGCCAGCAGCCCACTATCCTTGACAGGGGGGTACGAGCAGTACTTC. It translates to CASSPLSLTGGYEQYF.

The V and J genes are TRBV5-4 and TRBJ2-7; 14 nucleotides agree with TRBD2. This CDR3 contains 19 residues. V trimming: 7 bases; J trimming: 1 base; junction bases outside the gene matches: 16. CDR1 SGHNT and CDR2 YYREEE come from the germline V gene (reference sequence). DNA for the CDR3: TGTGCCAGCGGATCGGTACGGACTAGCGGGAGGAACGTTTCCTACGAGCAGTACTTC. This codes for CASGSVRTSGRNVSYEQYF.

This chain connects TRBV10-2 to TRBJ2-1; 13 bases map to TRBD2. The V gene end was trimmed by 7 bases and the J gene end by 9 bases; junction bases not matched to a gene: 9. The CDR3 has 15 residues. From germline, CDR1 is WSHSY and CDR2 SAAADI. The CDR3 here is CASTPLLAGGLEQFF. CDR3 in DNA: TGCGCCAGCACCCCGCTACTAGCGGGAGGGCTTGAGCAGTTCTTC.

The chain joins TRBV6-5 to TRBJ2-6, with 8 bases lining up with TRBD1. This CDR3 spans 15 amino acids. From germline, CDR1 is MNHEY and CDR2 SVGAGI. The junction had 4 bases not matched to a gene; V was cut back by 6 bases and J by 3 bases. CDR3 loop: CASRTGVGGANVLTF. DNA of the CDR3: TGTGCCAGCAGGACAGGGGTTGGTGGGGCCAACGTCCTGACTTTC.

The CDR3 DNA is TGTGCCAGCAGCTTATCCCCTAGCGCTGGGGGGAATGAGCAGTTCTTC. Its translation: CASSLSPSAGGNEQFF. V usage is TRBV7-3 and J usage is TRBJ2-1; TRBD2 is a possible D gene (6 bases). The CDR3 covers 16 residues. The germline V gene encodes CDR1 SGHTA and CDR2 FQGTGA. The V end lost 2 bases, the J end lost 7 bases, and 18 bases lay between the germline ends.

The V gene is TRBV2, the J gene TRBJ1-5, with 7 bases aligning to TRBD1. This CDR3 is built from 16 residues. With V trimmed by 4 bases and J by 5 bases, 11 bases remained unmatched. Germline-derived CDR1 and CDR2 are SNHLY and FYNNEI. CDR3 coding DNA: TGTGCCAGCAGTGGAGGGTCAGGGGGAAATTATCAGCCCCAGCATTTT. Translation gives CASSGGSGGNYQPQHF.

The V and J genes are TRBV7-3 and TRBJ2-1; 12 nucleotides agree with TRBD2. Germline CDR1 reads SGHTA; CDR2 reads FQGTGA. Trimming at V came to 3 bases and at J to 5 bases, leaving 11 bases not matched to a gene. CDR3 length: 18 residues. This CDR3 is CASSFRTSGVFNHNEQFF. CDR3 coding DNA: TGTGCCAGCAGCTTCCGGACTAGCGGGGTGTTCAACCACAATGAGCAGTTCTTC.

This chain joins TRBV29-1 and TRBJ1-2, with D possibly being TRBD1 (6 bases). The CDR3 is 15 amino acids. CDR1 is SQVTM and CDR2 is ANQGSEA in the germline V gene. Trimming left V 6 bases short and J 6 bases short, with 23 bases between. CDR3 residues: CSVLKIPQGTDGYTF. CDR3 DNA sequence: TGCAGCGTACTAAAAATACCCCAGGGGACGGATGGCTACACCTTC. The entire variable domain, with the rest obtained from reference TRBV29-1 and TRBJ1-2, is as follows: SAVISQKPSRDICQRGTSLTIQCQVDSQVTMMFWYRQQPGQSLTLIATANQGSEATYESGFVIDKFPISRPNLTFSTLTVSNMSPEDSSIYLCSVLKIPQGTDGYTFGSGTRLTVV.

The gene calls are TRBV7-8 and TRBJ2-3; possible D gene TRBD1, 6 bases. Germline V gene sequence: CDR1 SGHVS, CDR2 FQNEAQ. The CDR3 is 16 residues long. V lost 4 bases to trimming and J lost 0 bases, with 14 bases between them. CDR3 DNA sequence: TGTGCCAGCAGCTCCATGACAGGAACGAGCACAGATACGCAGTATTTT. Residues: CASSSMTGTSTDTQYF.

V and J are TRBV6-5 and TRBJ1-1; tentatively, D is TRBD1 (6 bases). From germline, CDR1 is MNHEY and CDR2 SVGAGI. V dropped 4 bases and J dropped 7 bases, with 10 bases sitting between them. The CDR3 is 12 amino acids. The CDR3 sequence: CASSSNRVEAFF. The CDR3 nucleotides read TGTGCCAGCAGTTCCAACAGGGTTGAAGCTTTCTTT.

The chain's CDR3 is CASSLLRNTEAFF. The DNA of the CDR3 is TGTGCCAGCAGCTTGCTGAGGAACACTGAAGCTTTCTTT. The rearrangement joins TRBV11-3 to TRBJ1-1, with D unresolved. CDR1 and CDR2 (germline): SGHNT, YENEEA. This CDR3 is built from 13 residues. The V and J ends lost 3 bases and 1 base respectively, with 6 bases between them.

V usage is TRBV9 and J usage is TRBJ2-1; 7 nucleotides line up with TRBD2. Germline CDR1 and CDR2: SGDLS and YYNGEE. This CDR3 is built from 15 residues. Trimming at V came to 3 bases and at J to 4 bases, leaving 7 bases not matched to a gene. CDR3 sequence reads: CASSGSGLSYNEQFF. The CDR3 nucleotides are TGTGCCAGCAGCGGATCGGGACTATCTTACAATGAGCAGTTCTTC.

This clone was detected once. J is TRBJ2-2 and V is TRBV5-3; D perhaps matches TRBD1 (5 bases). TRBV5-3 is filed as an ORF, its function uncertain. V shed 4 bases and J shed 1 base, with 8 bases lying between them. The CDR3 length is 14 residues. This CDR3 is CARSTTGNTGELFF. The CDR3 DNA reads TGTGCCAGAAGCACAACAGGGAACACCGGGGAGCTGTTTTTT.

V gene TRBV19 combines with J gene TRBJ2-3; 10 bases fit TRBD2. The V segment lost 5 bases and the J segment 3 bases; nucleotides outside the gene matches: 5. Germline V lookup: CDR1 LNHDA, CDR2 SQIVND (reference sequence). The CDR3 extends over 15 amino acids. DNA of the CDR3: TGTGCCAGTAGTCCCCTAGCGGGAGCGACAGATACGCAGTATTTT. It yields the protein CASSPLAGATDTQYF.

J is TRBJ2-3 and V is TRBV7-9, with TRBD2 matching over 13 bases. The germline gives CDR1 SEHNR, CDR2 FQNEAQ (reference sequence). The V gene end was trimmed by 1 base and the J gene end by 1 base; junction bases not matched to a gene: 5. This CDR3 is 18 amino acids long. Here the CDR3 DNA reads TGTGCCAGCAGCTTAGGACTAGCGGGAGGTTTTGGCACAGATACGCAGTATTTT. Translation gives CASSLGLAGGFGTDTQYF.

V gene TRBV7-2 combines with J gene TRBJ1-2, with D possibly being TRBD1 (5 bases). CDR1 is SGHTA and CDR2 is FQGNSA in the germline V gene. Trimming pared 5 bases from V and 2 bases from J, leaving 15 bases between. CDR3 length: 15 amino acids. The chain's CDR3 is CASSPRQLLNYGYTF. CDR3 coding DNA: TGTGCCAGCAGCCCCCGACAGTTGCTCAACTATGGCTACACCTTC.

This clone showed up just once. V gene TRBV6-5 combines with J gene TRBJ2-1, with TRBD2 identical over 8 bases. The CDR3 has 16 amino acids. Germline V CDR1 and CDR2: MNHEY, SVGAGI. Trimming removed 2 bases from V and 7 bases from J; junction bases left unmatched: 10. As DNA, the CDR3 is TGTGCCAGCAGTTACCCCCGGTTTAGCGGGATAAATGAGCAGTTCTTC. Protein sequence: CASSYPRFSGINEQFF.

The V gene is TRBV9, the J gene TRBJ1-2; 7 nucleotides agree with TRBD1. The ends lost 0 bases at V and 4 bases at J; junction bases unmatched: 3. The CDR3 runs 14 residues. CDR1 and CDR2 from the germline V gene are SGDLS and YYNGEE. This CDR3 is CASSVGSGGYGYTF. CDR3 bases: TGTGCCAGCAGCGTAGGGTCAGGGGGCTATGGCTACACCTTC.

The chain joins TRBV19 to TRBJ1-5; 8 bases fit TRBD1. Germline CDR1 reads LNHDA; CDR2 reads SQIVND (reference sequence). The V and J ends lost 0 bases and 0 bases, in that order; junction bases with no gene match: 10. The CDR3 has 19 residues. As DNA, the CDR3 is TGTGCCAGTAGTATAGATCTGGTTTACGGACAGGGTAGCAATCAGCCCCAGCATTTT. Translated, it gives CASSIDLVYGQGSNQPQHF. Variable domain in full (rest from reference TRBV19 and TRBJ1-5): DGGITQSPKYLFRKEGQNVTLSCEQNLNHDAMYWYRQDPGQGLRLIYYSQIVNDFQKGDIAEGYSVSREKKESFPLTVTSAQKNPTAFYLCASSIDLVYGQGSNQPQHFGDGTRLSIL.

V is TRBV29-1 and J is TRBJ2-3; possibly TRBD1 for D (5 bases). The ends were cut back, 4 bases at V and 4 bases at J, with 12 bases in the middle. The CDR3 is 13 residues long. Per germline, CDR1 SQVTM and CDR2 ANQGSEA. CDR3 coding DNA: TGCAGCGTTGCCAGGGCCGGTCCAGATACGCAGTATTTT. Protein sequence: CSVARAGPDTQYF.

The rearrangement uses TRBV27 and TRBJ2-1; 7 bases agree with TRBD2. The CDR3 consists of 13 residues. Germline CDR1 reads MNHEY; CDR2 reads SMNVEV (reference sequence). After removal of 6 bases from V and 5 bases from J, the junction contained 4 bases not matched to a gene. CDR3 nucleotides: TGTGCCAGCAGCCTGCTAGCGGACAATGAGCAGTTCTTC. Protein product: CASSLLADNEQFF.

The chain recombines TRBV4-3 with TRBJ2-7; D unresolved. From germline, CDR1 is LGHNA and CDR2 YSLEER. V was cut by 3 bases and J by 1 base, with 7 bases left in between. The CDR3 extends over 13 amino acids. The CDR3 sequence is CASSHSLSYEQYF. The CDR3 coding sequence is TGCGCCAGCAGCCACTCCCTTTCCTACGAGCAGTACTTC.

The chain links TRBV7-9 to TRBJ2-3; perhaps TRBD2 as D (5 bases). The germline gives CDR1 SEHNR, CDR2 FQNEAQ (reference sequence). Trimming pared 5 bases from V and 0 bases from J, leaving 15 bases between. The CDR3 runs to 16 residues. The CDR3 protein is CASSRTSDPSTDTQYF. Written as DNA, the CDR3 is TGTGCCAGCAGCCGGACTTCTGATCCTAGCACAGATACGCAGTATTTT.

The rearrangement uses TRBV28 and TRBJ2-1; 14 bases align to TRBD2. The CDR3 contains 17 residues. CDR1 and CDR2 (germline): MDHEN, SYDVKM. Losses at the gene ends were 6 bases for V and 2 bases for J; bases not matched to a gene: 6. Written as DNA, the CDR3 is TGTGCCAGCAGCACAGGGACTAGCGGGAGACCCTACAATGAGCAGTTCTTC. It yields the protein CASSTGTSGRPYNEQFF.

The chain joins TRBV15 to TRBJ1-3; 9 bases agree with TRBD1. After removal of 0 bases from V and 3 bases from J, the junction contained 9 bases not matched to a gene. Germline-derived CDR1 and CDR2 are LNHNV and YYDKDF (reference sequence). The CDR3 sequence is 18 residues long. Here the CDR3 DNA reads TGTGCCACCAGCAGAGATCTTTCAACAGGGGGCTTTGGAAACACCATATATTTT. The encoded protein is CATSRDLSTGGFGNTIYF.

V usage is TRBV2 and J usage is TRBJ2-7; 10 bases are a match to TRBD2. The CDR3 consists of 13 residues. Looked up from germline, CDR1 is SNHLY and CDR2 is FYNNEI. Trimming took 7 bases from V and 11 from J; bases not matched to a gene: 11. In nucleotides, the CDR3 is TGTGCCAGCAATAAGCGGGAGGGCCAATATGAGTACTTC. Translating gives CASNKREGQYEYF. Full variable domain (outside the CDR3, taken from reference TRBV2 and TRBJ2-7): EPEVTQTPSHQVTQMGQEVILRCVPISNHLYFYWYRQILGQKVEFLVSFYNNEISEKSEIFDDQFSVERPDGSNFTLKIRSTKLEDSAMYFCASNKREGQYEYFGPGTRLTVT.